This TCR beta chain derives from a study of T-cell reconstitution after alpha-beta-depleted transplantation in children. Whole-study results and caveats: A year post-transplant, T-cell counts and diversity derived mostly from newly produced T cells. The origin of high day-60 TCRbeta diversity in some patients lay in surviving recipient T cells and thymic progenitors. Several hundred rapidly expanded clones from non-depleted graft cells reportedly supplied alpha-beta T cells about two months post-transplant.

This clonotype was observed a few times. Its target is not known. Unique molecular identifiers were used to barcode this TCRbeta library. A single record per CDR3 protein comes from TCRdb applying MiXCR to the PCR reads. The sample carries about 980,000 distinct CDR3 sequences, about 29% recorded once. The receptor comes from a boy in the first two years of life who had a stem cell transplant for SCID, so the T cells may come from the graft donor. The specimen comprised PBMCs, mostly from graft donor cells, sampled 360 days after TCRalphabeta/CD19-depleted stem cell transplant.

CDR3 sequence: CASSLVRGPSTDTQYF. CDR3 in DNA: TGTGCCAGCAGCTTAGTTCGGGGGCCTAGCACAGATACGCAGTATTTT. The V gene is TRBV7-2, the J gene TRBJ2-3; D tentatively reads TRBD1 or TRBD2 (6 bases each). This CDR3 is built from 16 residues. V dropped 1 base and J dropped 0 bases, with 11 bases sitting between them. CDR1 is SGHTA, CDR2 FQGNSA, per germline.